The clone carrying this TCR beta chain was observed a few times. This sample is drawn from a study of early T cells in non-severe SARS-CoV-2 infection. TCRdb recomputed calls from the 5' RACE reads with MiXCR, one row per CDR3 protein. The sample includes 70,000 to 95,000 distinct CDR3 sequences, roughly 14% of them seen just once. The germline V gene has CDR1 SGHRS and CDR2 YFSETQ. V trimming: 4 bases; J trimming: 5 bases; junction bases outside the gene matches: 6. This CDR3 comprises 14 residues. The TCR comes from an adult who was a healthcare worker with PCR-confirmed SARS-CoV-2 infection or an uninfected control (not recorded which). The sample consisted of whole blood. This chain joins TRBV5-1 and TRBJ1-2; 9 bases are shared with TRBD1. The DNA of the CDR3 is TGCGCCAGCAGCAATACAGGGGGCGCTTATGGCTACACCTTC. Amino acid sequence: CASSNTGGAYGYTF.